Presented here are 30 T cell receptor beta chains from one specimen sequenced in a study of blood T cell repertoires in COVID-19. Produced via immunoSEQ multiplex PCR; TCRdb's table is partial and in-frame only. This repertoire shows roughly 300,000 clones, around four fifths found once; its top ten account for roughly 1.3%. The sequenced sample consisted of peripheral blood. The receptors here all came from a woman aged 45-60 years with acute or convalescent COVID-19.

The rearrangement links TRBV7-6 to TRBJ2-5; tentative D call: TRBD2 (6 bases). The germline CDR1 and CDR2 sequences are SGHVS and FNYEAQ. The CDR3 spans 15 residues. V lost 8 bases to trimming and J lost 2 bases, with 18 bases between them. For the CDR3, the DNA is TGTGCCAGCCGTCGACTAGTGTTCGCTCAAGAGACCCAGTACTTC. The encoded protein is CASRRLVFAQETQYF.

The chain has TRBV4-3 and TRBJ1-4, with TRBD1 as a possible D gene (5 bases). CDR1 LGHNA and CDR2 YSLEER come from the germline V gene. The CDR3 is made up of 19 amino acids. Trimming cost V 0 bases and J 6 bases, with 23 bases left between them. This CDR3 is CASSQDLIILSGGDEKLFF. The CDR3, as DNA: TGCGCCAGCAGCCAAGATCTTATTATCCTCTCGGGAGGGGATGAAAAACTGTTTTTT.

The rearrangement links TRBV6-6 to TRBJ1-5; the D is unclear. Germline CDR1 reads MNHNY; CDR2 reads SVGAGI (reference sequence). V lost 4 bases and J lost 4, with 5 bases in between. The CDR3 runs to 12 residues. The CDR3 is CASSSENQPQHF. In DNA, the CDR3 is TGTGCCAGCAGTTCCGAGAATCAGCCCCAGCATTTT.

The V call is TRBV6-4, the J call TRBJ2-3, with unresolved D. The germline gives CDR1 MRHNA, CDR2 SNTAGT. CDR3 length: 13 amino acids. Trimming removed 6 bases at V and 4 bases at J, with 11 bases between. The DNA of the CDR3 is TGTGCCAGCAGCAGAAGAAGCGCAGATACGCAGTATTTT. As protein: CASSRRSADTQYF.

This chain connects TRBV19 to TRBJ1-1, with D maybe TRBD1 (6 bases). Trimming took off 9 bases at V and 6 bases at J, with 11 bases between the two ends. The length of the CDR3 is 11 residues. In germline, CDR1 is LNHDA, CDR2 SQIVND (reference sequence). CDR3 amino acids: CASTGRAEAFF. The DNA of the CDR3 is TGTGCCAGCACAGGGCGCGCTGAAGCTTTCTTT. The complete variable domain, with remaining parts taken from reference TRBV19 and TRBJ1-1, reads DGGITQSPKYLFRKEGQNVTLSCEQNLNHDAMYWYRQDPGQGLRLIYYSQIVNDFQKGDIAEGYSVSREKKESFPLTVTSAQKNPTAFYLCASTGRAEAFFGQGTRLTVV.

This clone was counted a few times. The chain has TRBV10-3 and TRBJ2-1; D might be TRBD2 (5 bases). The CDR3 consists of 16 residues. Germline V gene data show CDR1 as ENHRY and CDR2 as SYGVKD. Trimming removed 1 base at V and 4 bases at J, with 14 bases between. Here the CDR3 DNA reads TGTGCCATCAGTGAGTTCGACGGGAACTCTTACAATGAGCAGTTCTTC. Its protein product is CAISEFDGNSYNEQFF.

The J gene is TRBJ1-1, the V gene TRBV29-1; D is undetermined. The CDR3 is 13 amino acids. CDR1 and CDR2 (germline): SQVTM, ANQGSEA. V shed 2 bases and J shed 1 base, with 8 bases lying between them. The CDR3 DNA follows: TGCAGCGTTGAACTTAGCGGGAACACTGAAGCTTTCTTT. Protein: CSVELSGNTEAFF.

The rearrangement uses TRBV5-6 and TRBJ1-2, with D unclear. Germline-derived CDR1 and CDR2 are SGHDT and YYEEEE. V was clipped by 1 base and J by 0 bases, with 7 bases between them. CDR3 length: 14 amino acids. The chain's CDR3 is CASSLYSSNYGYTF. DNA of the CDR3: TGTGCCAGCAGCTTGTACAGTTCTAACTATGGCTACACCTTC.

The rearrangement joins TRBV2 to TRBJ1-1, with 9 bases aligning to TRBD1. There are 14 residues in the CDR3. The V segment lost 5 bases and the J segment 5 bases; nucleotides outside the gene matches: 6. Germline values: CDR1 SNHLY, CDR2 FYNNEI. The CDR3 protein is CASSPRQGGTEAFF. For the CDR3, the DNA is TGTGCCAGCAGTCCAAGACAGGGGGGGACTGAAGCTTTCTTT.

The rearrangement joins TRBV6-4 to TRBJ2-1; D remains unclear. CDR1 and CDR2 (germline): MRHNA, SNTAGT. The CDR3 spans 15 residues. V lost 6 bases and J 7 bases, leaving 19 bases between the germline ends. The chain's CDR3 is CASSRLVAERNEQFF. In DNA form, the CDR3 reads TGTGCCAGCAGCCGGCTAGTAGCAGAGAGAAATGAGCAGTTCTTC.

CDR3 loop: CASSYGQGSEAFF. The CDR3 nucleotides are TGTGCCAGCAGTTACGGGCAGGGGTCTGAAGCTTTCTTT. This chain connects TRBV6-5 to TRBJ1-1; possible D gene TRBD1, 6 bases. The V gene lost 2 bases and the J gene lost 6 bases, with 10 bases spanning the gap. Looked up from germline, CDR1 is MNHEY and CDR2 is SVGAGI. This CDR3 contains 13 residues.

The chain combines TRBV19 with TRBJ1-4, with a possible D match to TRBD1 (5 bases). Trimming took 6 bases from V and 2 from J, leaving 16 bases between them. The CDR3 contains 16 residues. Germline CDR1 is LNHDA and CDR2 is SQIVND (reference sequence). The CDR3 region has the DNA TGTGCCAGTAGAGCCCGATCGGGGGGGACTAATGAAAAACTGTTTTTT. This gives the protein CASRARSGGTNEKLFF.

The chain has TRBV9 and TRBJ2-7; D gene ambiguous. Looked up from germline, CDR1 is SGDLS and CDR2 is YYNGEE. V lost 0 bases and J 2 bases, leaving 6 bases between the germline ends. The CDR3 is 13 residues long. The CDR3 loop is CASSVAGTYEQYF. The CDR3 bases are TGTGCCAGCAGCGTAGCTGGCACCTACGAGCAGTACTTC.

This chain joins TRBV5-6 and TRBJ1-1; D call uncertain. The CDR3 runs to 13 residues. The V end was cut by 4 bases, the J end by 4 bases, with 11 bases between. CDR1 is SGHDT, CDR2 YYEEEE, per germline. The DNA for the CDR3 is TGTGCCAGCAGCCCGGGGAGGTTCACTGAAGCTTTCTTT. Amino acids: CASSPGRFTEAFF.

CDR3 region: CASVPGAGGREGQFF. The CDR3 nucleotides are TGCGCCAGCGTCCCGGGAGCGGGAGGGCGAGAGGGGCAGTTCTTC. This chain joins TRBV5-1 and TRBJ2-1, with 10 nucleotides matching TRBD2. The CDR3 length is 15 residues. Trimming took 7 bases from V and 12 from J; bases not matched to a gene: 16. Germline CDR1 is SGHRS and CDR2 is YFSETQ.

CDR3 loop: CASSRELYGYTF. CDR3 DNA: TGTGCCAGCAGTAGAGAACTCTATGGCTACACCTTC. The gene calls are TRBV2 and TRBJ1-2; D remains unclear. Germline CDR1 reads SNHLY; CDR2 reads FYNNEI. The V end lost 5 bases, the J end lost 4 bases, and 8 bases lay between the germline ends. This CDR3 has 12 residues.

The rearrangement uses TRBV11-3 and TRBJ1-4; maybe TRBD1 (5 bases). This CDR3 is 16 amino acids long. V lost 2 bases, J lost 3 bases, and 13 bases lay in between. Germline V CDR1 and CDR2: SGHNT, YENEEA. The CDR3 region is CASSLTGLGANEKLFF. CDR3 nucleotide sequence: TGTGCCAGCAGCTTAACAGGCCTTGGGGCTAATGAAAAACTGTTTTTT. Supplemented by reference TRBV11-3 and TRBJ1-4, the full variable domain reads EAGVVQSPRYKIIEKKQPVAFWCNPISGHNTLYWYLQNLGQGPELLIRYENEEAVDDSQLPKDRFSAERLKGVDSTLKIQPAELGDSAVYLCASSLTGLGANEKLFFGSGTQLSVL.

This clone occurred a few times. J is TRBJ1-5 and V is TRBV2; a possible D gene is TRBD1 (5 bases). The CDR3 is 13 residues long. Trimming stripped 6 bases from V and 9 bases from J, with 15 bases between. Germline-derived CDR1 and CDR2 are SNHLY and FYNNEI. CDR3 residues: CASRSGPGVPQHF. CDR3 in DNA: TGTGCCAGCAGATCGGGACCGGGAGTGCCCCAGCATTTT. The full variable domain, completed using reference TRBV2 and TRBJ1-5, is EPEVTQTPSHQVTQMGQEVILRCVPISNHLYFYWYRQILGQKVEFLVSFYNNEISEKSEIFDDQFSVERPDGSNFTLKIRSTKLEDSAMYFCASRSGPGVPQHFGDGTRLSIL.

The chain combines TRBV19 with TRBJ1-1, with 8 bases fitting TRBD1. Germline values: CDR1 LNHDA, CDR2 SQIVND (reference sequence). The CDR3 covers 15 residues. V was pared by 1 base and J by 10 bases, with 11 bases of the junction left unmatched. The CDR3 sequence: CASSIAGQATKRAFF. The CDR3 coding sequence is TGTGCCAGTAGTATAGCGGGACAGGCCACGAAGAGAGCTTTCTTT. Together with reference TRBV19 and TRBJ1-1, the CDR3 gives the full variable domain: DGGITQSPKYLFRKEGQNVTLSCEQNLNHDAMYWYRQDPGQGLRLIYYSQIVNDFQKGDIAEGYSVSREKKESFPLTVTSAQKNPTAFYLCASSIAGQATKRAFFGQGTRLTVV.

V gene TRBV7-8 combines with J gene TRBJ1-3, with D unclear. The CDR3 covers 14 residues. CDR1 is SGHVS and CDR2 is FQNEAQ in the germline V gene. V dropped 3 bases and J dropped 0 bases, with 6 bases sitting between them. The CDR3 nucleotides read TGTGCCAGCAGCTTCCAGCGCTCTGGAAACACCATATATTTT. It translates to CASSFQRSGNTIYF.

Regarding this clone: The sample carries other DNA sequences with the same CDR3. This chain connects TRBV28 to TRBJ1-1; D perhaps matches TRBD1 (6 bases). CDR1 and CDR2 from the germline V gene are MDHEN and SYDVKM. The length of the CDR3 is 13 residues. Deletions cut 7 bases from V and 4 bases from J, with 13 bases between. The CDR3 DNA sequence: TGTGCCAGCACACAGGGAAGGGTCACTGAAGCTTTCTTT. Its translation is CASTQGRVTEAFF.

V and J are TRBV5-6 and TRBJ2-5; 12 bases line up with TRBD2. The CDR3 spans 16 residues. V dropped 1 base and J dropped 1; count of bases not matched to a gene: 2. Germline values: CDR1 SGHDT, CDR2 YYEEEE. The DNA of the CDR3 is TGTGCCAGCAGCTTGATGACTAGCGGGGGCCAAGAGACCCAGTACTTC. It codes for CASSLMTSGGQETQYF.

The chain links TRBV6-2 or TRBV6-3 to TRBJ1-5; no reliable D call. Germline lookup yields CDR1 MNHEY and CDR2 SVGEGT. V was cut by 5 bases and J by 11 bases, with 19 bases left in between. The CDR3 consists of 14 residues. This CDR3 reads CASSRPPGAGAQHF. The CDR3 nucleotides are TGTGCCAGCAGTCGTCCTCCGGGAGCCGGGGCCCAGCATTTT.

The rearrangement uses TRBV12-5 and TRBJ1-1; the match to TRBD1 covers 7 bases. V lost 8 bases to trimming and J lost 1 base; unmatched junction nucleotides: 4. This CDR3 is built from 13 residues. Germline-derived CDR1 and CDR2 are LGHNT and FRNRAP. CDR3 DNA: TGTGCTAGTAAGCAGGGGGAGAACACTGAAGCTTTCTTT. This gives the protein CASKQGENTEAFF.

This clone has a handful of counts. The chain recombines TRBV6-5 with TRBJ2-3, with 11 bases matching TRBD1. J was trimmed by 6 bases and V by 6 bases; bases with no gene match: 5. This CDR3 is 14 amino acids long. Germline V lookup: CDR1 MNHEY, CDR2 SVGAGI. CDR3 sequence: CASSRDRGLDTQYF. The DNA of the CDR3 is TGTGCCAGCAGCAGGGACAGGGGGTTGGATACGCAGTATTTT.

This clone was recorded only once. This sequence joins TRBV2 and TRBJ1-1; D is perhaps TRBD1 (6 bases). The CDR3 extends over 16 amino acids. Germline CDR1 reads SNHLY; CDR2 reads FYNNEI. Trimming left V 4 bases short and J 1 base short, with 16 bases between. The CDR3 region is CASSGSGVRGNTEAFF. The CDR3 DNA sequence: TGTGCCAGCAGTGGGTCAGGGGTGAGGGGGAACACTGAAGCTTTCTTT.

The chain links TRBV30 to TRBJ1-1, with a tentative D call TRBD1 (6 bases). V was cut by 0 bases and J by 10 bases, with 12 bases left in between. CDR3 length: 12 amino acids. Germline CDR1 is GTSNPN and CDR2 is SVGIG (reference sequence). CDR3 in amino acids: CAWSVMPRGAFF. The CDR3 nucleotides are TGTGCCTGGAGTGTTATGCCCAGGGGAGCTTTCTTT.

The rearrangement links TRBV29-1 to TRBJ1-2; 10 positions agree with TRBD1. Per germline, CDR1 SQVTM and CDR2 ANQGSEA. Trimming cost V 2 bases and J 10 bases; bases outside gene matches: 4. The CDR3 is 12 residues long. The CDR3 DNA reads TGCAGCGTTGAAAGGGGACAGGGGTACTACACCTTC. Its protein product is CSVERGQGYYTF.

The genes are TRBV19 and TRBJ1-5; the match to TRBD1 covers 11 bases. CDR3 length: 17 residues. The trim removed 3 bases at V and 0 bases at J, leaving 4 bases unmatched. In germline, CDR1 is LNHDA, CDR2 SQIVND (reference sequence). CDR3 sequence: CASSIRDRGFSNQPQHF. Here the CDR3 DNA reads TGTGCCAGTAGTATCCGGGACAGGGGGTTTAGCAATCAGCCCCAGCATTTT.

The chain employs TRBV16 and TRBJ1-2; TRBD1 matches 11 bases. The CDR3 spans 14 residues. CDR1 KGHSY and CDR2 FQNENV come from the germline V gene. V gave up 4 bases and J gave up 8 bases; unmatched junction bases: 6. CDR3 amino acids: CASSPSGTGGGYTF. The CDR3 DNA follows: TGTGCCAGCAGCCCTTCGGGGACAGGGGGAGGCTACACCTTC.